The 20 T cell receptor beta chains below all came from one sample that was sequenced in a study of identical twins. TCRdb itself ran the 5' RACE reads through MiXCR, one entry per CDR3 protein. The repertoire holds approximately 280,000 distinct CDR3 sequences, with more than 6.5% as singletons. These records were also assigned to another study, of yellow fever vaccine responses in identical twins.

Sequencing was performed on memory (CD45RO+) T cells sorted from blood. These TCRs come from a woman under 30 in good health.

This clonotype was seen a few times. CDR3 bases: TGTGCCAGCAGTTTCACCACTCAGGGAGCAGATACGCAGTATTTT. Translation gives CASSFTTQGADTQYF. The chain is built from TRBV6-5 and TRBJ2-3; D tentatively fits TRBD1 or TRBD2 (5 bases each). V shed 4 bases and J shed 4 bases, with 15 bases lying between them. This CDR3 region has 15 residues. CDR1 is MNHEY, CDR2 SVGAGI, per germline.

The chain carries TRBV5-5 and TRBJ2-5, with TRBD1 as a possible D gene (5 bases). Deletions cut 0 bases from V and 2 bases from J, with 17 bases between. CDR1 and CDR2 (germline): SGHKS, YYEKEE (reference sequence). The CDR3 contains 17 residues. The CDR3 loop is CASSLASWFNRQETQYF. The DNA of the CDR3 is TGTGCCAGCAGCTTGGCCTCCTGGTTTAACAGGCAAGAGACCCAGTACTTC.

This clonotype appeared a few times. This chain uses TRBV5-1 with TRBJ1-1, with D possibly TRBD1 on 5 matching bases. CDR1 and CDR2 (germline): SGHRS, YFSETQ. The CDR3 sequence is 15 residues long. V lost 2 bases and J 5 bases, leaving 16 bases between the germline ends. The CDR3 coding sequence is TGCGCCAGCAGCTTAGGATGGCAGGGAGGGACTGAAGCTTTCTTT. Protein: CASSLGWQGGTEAFF.

This clonotype was seen only a few times. The gene calls are TRBV6-2 or TRBV6-3 and TRBJ1-5; TRBD1 is a possible D gene (5 bases). V was clipped by 6 bases and J by 5 bases, with 11 bases between them. CDR3 length: 13 residues. CDR1 is MNHEY and CDR2 is SVGEGT in the germline V gene. The chain's CDR3 is CASRGRLDQPQHF. The DNA for the CDR3 is TGTGCCAGCAGGGGACGTTTGGATCAGCCCCAGCATTTT.

The table lists this clonotype with a few counts. This rearrangement joins TRBV27 to TRBJ2-2; possible D gene TRBD2, 5 bases. The CDR3 runs to 16 residues. Trimming took 5 bases from V and 0 from J, leaving 13 bases between them. Germline lookup yields CDR1 MNHEY and CDR2 SMNVEV (reference sequence). Written as DNA, the CDR3 is TGTGCCAGCAGTCCCCAACCGGGGACGAACACCGGGGAGCTGTTTTTT. Protein: CASSPQPGTNTGELFF.

This clonotype appeared a few times. This rearrangement joins TRBV29-1 to TRBJ1-1, with TRBD1 matching over 7 bases. Looked up from germline, CDR1 is SQVTM and CDR2 is ANQGSEA. V lost 7 bases and J lost 8; bases outside the gene matches: 13. The CDR3 sequence is 13 residues long. CDR3 amino acids: CSARGYYRGEAFF. The CDR3 DNA reads TGCAGCGCTCGCGGATATTACAGGGGCGAAGCTTTCTTT.

This clonotype turned up a few times. The chain is built from TRBV11-3 and TRBJ2-7; D possibly matches TRBD1 or TRBD2 (5 bases each). Per germline, CDR1 SGHNT and CDR2 YENEEA. The CDR3 is made up of 15 amino acids. Trimming removed 1 base from V and 0 bases from J, with 10 bases in between. The DNA for the CDR3 is TGTGCCAGCAGCTTAGCGGTAGGGACCTCCTACGAGCAGTACTTC. This codes for CASSLAVGTSYEQYF.

This clonotype was seen ten or more times. The genes are TRBV7-2 and TRBJ2-5, with 11 nucleotides matching TRBD2. The CDR3 spans 17 residues. The trim removed 5 bases at V and 5 bases at J, leaving 13 bases unmatched. The germline gives CDR1 SGHTA, CDR2 FQGNSA. CDR3 nucleotides: TGTGCCAGCAGCACACCCTTAGCGGGGGGGCCCCGGGAGACCCAGTACTTC. This codes for CASSTPLAGGPRETQYF.

The table lists this clonotype with a few counts. CDR3 sequence: CASSESGTDPGELFF. The CDR3 DNA is TGTGCCAGCAGTGAATCCGGGACAGACCCCGGGGAGCTGTTTTTT. V usage is TRBV25-1 and J usage is TRBJ2-2; 7 positions agree with TRBD1. Trimming took 1 base from V and 6 from J; bases not matched to a gene: 5. Germline CDR1 reads MGHDK; CDR2 reads SYGVNS. This CDR3 contains 15 residues.

This clonotype was recorded at least ten times. The chain employs TRBV28 and TRBJ2-1; 16 positions agree with TRBD2. The CDR3 contains 17 residues. V shed 4 bases and J 9 bases; nucleotides not matched to a gene: 9. CDR1 MDHEN and CDR2 SYDVKM come from the germline V gene. CDR3 nucleotides: TGTGCCAGCAGTTCCCACGGGACTAGCGGGGGGGCCCCTGAGCAGTTCTTC. Protein sequence: CASSSHGTSGGAPEQFF. Using reference TRBV28 and TRBJ2-1 for the parts outside the CDR3, the full variable domain is DVKVTQSSRYLVKRTGEKVFLECVQDMDHENMFWYRQDPGLGLRLIYFSYDVKMKEKGDIPEGYSVSREKKERFSLILESASTNQTSMYLCASSSHGTSGGAPEQFFGPGTRLTVL.

V gene TRBV29-1 combines with J gene TRBJ1-1; 11 bases fit TRBD1. The CDR3 runs to 13 residues. J lost 5 bases, V lost 7 bases, and 6 bases had no gene match. Germline lookup yields CDR1 SQVTM and CDR2 ANQGSEA. The CDR3 coding sequence is TGCAGCGGCGGACAGGGGGCGAATACTGAAGCTTTCTTT. It encodes CSGGQGANTEAFF.

Only a few counts were recorded for this clonotype. The chain uses TRBV29-1 and TRBJ2-5, with TRBD2 matching 14 bases. This CDR3 region has 16 residues. Germline CDR1 is SQVTM and CDR2 is ANQGSEA. Germline trimming cut 4 bases from V and 1 base from J; bases unmatched to any gene: 5. CDR3 protein: CSVVGTSGRSQETQYF. Here the CDR3 DNA reads TGCAGCGTTGTAGGGACTAGCGGGAGATCCCAAGAGACCCAGTACTTC.

This clonotype was picked up many times. The chain carries TRBV11-2 and TRBJ1-1; D is uncertain. Per germline, CDR1 SGHAT and CDR2 FQNNGV. The CDR3 contains 15 residues. The germline V and J ends were trimmed by 5 bases and 0 bases, with 13 bases remaining between them. Here the CDR3 DNA reads TGTGCCAGCAGCACAGACGCCGCAATGAACACTGAAGCTTTCTTT. Amino acid sequence: CASSTDAAMNTEAFF.

The rearrangement joins TRBV14 to TRBJ1-1, with D unclear. V was pared by 0 bases and J by 7 bases, with 9 bases between. This CDR3 region has 13 residues. Germline V lookup: CDR1 SGHDN, CDR2 FVKESK. The CDR3 is CASSQDWAIEAFF. The CDR3 DNA reads as TGTGCCAGCAGCCAAGACTGGGCAATTGAAGCTTTCTTT.

A few counts support this clonotype. The J gene is TRBJ2-1, the V gene TRBV20-1; the D gene is possibly TRBD2 (5 bases). V was clipped by 3 bases and J by 2 bases, with 8 bases between them. Germline values: CDR1 DFQATT, CDR2 SNEGSKA (reference sequence). CDR3 length: 13 residues. The CDR3 loop reads CSARTTPYNEQFF. For the CDR3, the DNA is TGCAGTGCTAGGACTACCCCCTACAATGAGCAGTTCTTC.

There are a few counts of this clonotype. The rearrangement joins TRBV3-1 to TRBJ1-6, with 9 bases identical to TRBD1. Germline V gene lookup returns CDR1 LGHDT and CDR2 YNNKEL (reference sequence). V trimming: 4 bases; J trimming: 9 bases; junction bases outside the gene matches: 10. The CDR3 has 16 residues. CDR3 DNA sequence: TGTGCCAGCAGCCTGGACAGGGGAGATTGGGTTTCACCCCTCCACTTT. Its translation is CASSLDRGDWVSPLHF.

V gene TRBV20-1 combines with J gene TRBJ2-2; 7 bases are shared with TRBD2. V trimming: 6 bases; J trimming: 4 bases; junction bases outside the gene matches: 14. The CDR3 is 16 residues long. In germline, CDR1 is DFQATT, CDR2 SNEGSKA (reference sequence). The CDR3 region is CSARDGGGPGTGELFF. The CDR3 DNA is TGCAGTGCCAGGGATGGGGGAGGGCCCGGCACCGGGGAGCTGTTTTTT.

This clonotype was found a few times. This chain connects TRBV6-5 to TRBJ2-1; TRBD2 matches at 10 bases. The CDR3 contains 19 residues. Germline loops: CDR1 MNHEY, CDR2 SVGAGI. V gave up 4 bases and J gave up 2 bases; unmatched junction bases: 14. CDR3 coding DNA: TGTGCCAGCAGTTCCCTAGCGGGAGTTACTACGAGGACCTACAATGAGCAGTTCTTC. It yields the protein CASSSLAGVTTRTYNEQFF.

CDR3 DNA: TGTGCCAGCAGCATAGGGACAATTTCAACCGGGGAGCTGTTTTTT. Amino acid sequence: CASSIGTISTGELFF. The chain is built from TRBV5-4 and TRBJ2-2; a possible D gene is TRBD1 (6 bases). Trimming shortened V by 4 bases and J by 5 bases, and 15 bases separated the two germline ends. Germline assignment: CDR1 SGHNT and CDR2 YYREEE (reference sequence). This CDR3 contains 15 residues.

This clonotype was recorded many times. The chain carries TRBV12-3 or TRBV12-4 and TRBJ1-2; 10 nucleotides match TRBD1. This CDR3 region has 17 residues. J gave up 6 bases and V 0 bases, and 10 bases lay outside the gene matches. The DNA for the CDR3 is TGTGCCAGCAGTTTAGCGGGGACAGGGGTTTTTGCCGATGGCTACACCTTC. This sequence encodes CASSLAGTGVFADGYTF.